This is a list of T cell receptor beta chains from one sample in a study of blood T cells in healthy people across ages. TCRdb re-called the 5' RACE reads with MiXCR, one entry per CDR3 protein. Counted here are about a million distinct CDR3 sequences, around 48% occurring once; the ten biggest clones make up around an eighth. The sequencing input was blood. The source of these receptors is a man aged 25-45 years in good health. Each CDR3 is given with its conserved first and last residue. A D gene is named only where the DNA matches it firmly. Clone sizes are given selectively: once, few, many, or a class where the clone is expanded.

V gene	clone size	D gene	J gene	CDR3 protein	CDR3 DNA
TRBV6-5	many	TRBD2	TRBJ2-5	CASSPREGETQYF	TGTGCCAGCAGTCCCAGGGAGGGGGAGACCCAGTACTTC
TRBV20-1	few	-	TRBJ2-7	CSASQRRDPSYEQYF	TGCAGTGCTAGTCAAAGGAGAGATCCGTCCTACGAGCAGTACTTC
TRBV6-5	few	TRBD2	TRBJ2-7	CASSGSGGAFYEQYF	TGTGCCAGCAGTGGGAGCGGGGGGGCTTTCTACGAGCAGTACTTC
TRBV4-1	many	TRBD1	TRBJ1-4	CASSGGQGRDEKLFF	TGCGCCAGCAGCGGCGGACAGGGTCGCGATGAAAAACTGTTTTTT
TRBV7-2	-	-	TRBJ2-5	CASSFLRSQYF	TGTGCCAGCAGCTTCCTACGGTCCCAGTACTTC
TRBV5-1	-	TRBD1	TRBJ2-7	CASSFTGQAYGQYF	TGCGCCAGCAGCTTTACGGGACAGGCCTACGGGCAGTACTTC
TRBV6-6	-	-	TRBJ2-7	CASSDGPGGEQYF	TGTGCCAGCAGTGACGGGCCGGGCGGAGAGCAGTACTTC
TRBV29-1	few	TRBD1	TRBJ2-1	CSVEATGGDEQFF	TGCAGCGTTGAAGCCACAGGGGGCGATGAGCAGTTCTTC
TRBV4-2	-	-	TRBJ2-5	CASSQDMARGTQYF	TGTGCCAGCAGCCAAGATATGGCCCGGGGGACCCAGTACTTC
TRBV6-1	-	TRBD2	TRBJ2-1	CASTPPSGGTIYNEQFF	TGTGCCAGCACCCCTCCTAGCGGGGGGACCATTTACAATGAGCAGTTCTTC
TRBV5-1	many	TRBD2	TRBJ2-3	CASSANPSGGSTDTQYF	TGCGCCAGCAGCGCCAACCCTAGCGGGGGGAGCACAGATACGCAGTATTTT
TRBV6-4	-	-	TRBJ2-3	CARSDSGDTQYF	TGTGCCCGCAGTGACTCCGGAGATACGCAGTATTTT
TRBV6-1	few	-	TRBJ1-1	CASSEDLLREAFF	TGTGCCAGCAGCGAAGACCTGCTGCGGGAAGCTTTCTTT
TRBV2	few	TRBD1	TRBJ1-4	CASSFQTGAKEKLFF	TGTGCCAGCAGTTTCCAGACAGGGGCGAAGGAAAAACTGTTTTTT
TRBV24-1	-	TRBD2	TRBJ2-1	CATSNLGSSGGANNEQFF	TGTGCCACCAGTAATTTGGGTTCTAGCGGGGGGGCAAACAATGAGCAGTTCTTC
TRBV6-2/TRBV6-3	-	TRBD1	TRBJ2-7	CASSHRTGVSYNEQYF	TGTGCCAGCAGCCACAGAACAGGGGTCTCCTACAATGAGCAGTACTTC
TRBV20-1	-	-	TRBJ2-5	CSLPRTGHETQYF	TGCAGTCTACCACGGACGGGGCACGAGACCCAGTACTTC
TRBV3-1	many	TRBD1	TRBJ2-7	CASAGQGSYEQYF	TGTGCCAGCGCCGGACAGGGTTCCTACGAGCAGTACTTC